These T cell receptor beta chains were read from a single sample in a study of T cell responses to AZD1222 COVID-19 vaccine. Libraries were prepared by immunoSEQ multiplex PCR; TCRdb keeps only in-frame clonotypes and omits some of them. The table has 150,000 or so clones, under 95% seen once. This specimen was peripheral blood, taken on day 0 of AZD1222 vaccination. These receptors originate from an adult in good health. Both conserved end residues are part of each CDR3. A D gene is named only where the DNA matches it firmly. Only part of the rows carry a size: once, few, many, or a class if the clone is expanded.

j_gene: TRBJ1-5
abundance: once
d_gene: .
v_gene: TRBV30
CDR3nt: TGTGCCTGGAGTGATGGGACTCTTAGCAATCAGCCCCAGCATTTT
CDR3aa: CAWSDGTLSNQPQHF

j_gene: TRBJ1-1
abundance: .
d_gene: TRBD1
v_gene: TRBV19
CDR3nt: TGTGCCAGTAGTCCGGGGGGACAGATGAACACTGAAGCTTTCTTT
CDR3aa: CASSPGGQMNTEAFF

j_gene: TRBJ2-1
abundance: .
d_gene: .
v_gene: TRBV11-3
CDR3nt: TGTGCCAGCAGCTTAGTAGCCGGCAATGAGCAGTTCTTC
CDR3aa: CASSLVAGNEQFF

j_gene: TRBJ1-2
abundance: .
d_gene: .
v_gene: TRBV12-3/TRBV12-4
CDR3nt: TGTGCCAGCAGTCCGCGGGGAAGGGATGGCTACACCTTC
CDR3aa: CASSPRGRDGYTF

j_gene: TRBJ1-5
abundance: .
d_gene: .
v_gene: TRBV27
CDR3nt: TGTGCCAGCAGTTTCGTCGGGGCAGGTCAGCCCCAGCATTTT
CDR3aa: CASSFVGAGQPQHF

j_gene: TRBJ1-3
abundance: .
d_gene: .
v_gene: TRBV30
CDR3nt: TGTGCCTGGAGCTCGAGTCGCGGAAACACCATATATTTT
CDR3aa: CAWSSSRGNTIYF

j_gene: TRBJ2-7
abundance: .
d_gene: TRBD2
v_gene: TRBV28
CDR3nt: TGTGCCAGCAGTCCTGGGGAGGGCAGGAGCTCCTACGAGCAGTACTTC
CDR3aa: CASSPGEGRSSYEQYF

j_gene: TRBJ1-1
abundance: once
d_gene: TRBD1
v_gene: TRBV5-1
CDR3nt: TGCGCCAGCAGCGTGGAGGGGGCCTCCGCTTTCTTT
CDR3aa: CASSVEGASAFF

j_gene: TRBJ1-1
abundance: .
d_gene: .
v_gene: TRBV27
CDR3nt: TGTGCCAGCAGCCTGAGACCACCCAGGGAAGGGCAGAAGAATGAAGCTTTCTTT
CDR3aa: CASSLRPPREGQKNEAFF

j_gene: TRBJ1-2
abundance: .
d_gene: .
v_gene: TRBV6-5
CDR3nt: TGTGCCAGCAGCCGGGCGAACCTTAACTATGGCTACACCTTC
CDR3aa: CASSRANLNYGYTF

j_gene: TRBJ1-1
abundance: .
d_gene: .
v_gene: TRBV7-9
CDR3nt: TGTGCCAGCAGCTTAGGGGCCTGGAACACTGAAGCTTTCTTT
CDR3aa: CASSLGAWNTEAFF

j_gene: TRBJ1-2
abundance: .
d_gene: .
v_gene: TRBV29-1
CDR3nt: TGCAGCGTTGGAATCGACTATGGCTACACCTTC
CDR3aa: CSVGIDYGYTF

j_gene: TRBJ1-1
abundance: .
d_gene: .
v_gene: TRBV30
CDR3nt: TGTGCCTGGGCCACAGGGAGGGTGGTCCCACTGAACACTGAAGCTTTCTTT
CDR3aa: CAWATGRVVPLNTEAFF

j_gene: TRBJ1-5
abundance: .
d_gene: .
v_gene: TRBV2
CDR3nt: TGTGCCAGCAGACCCGGACAGAATCAGCCCCAGCATTTT
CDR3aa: CASRPGQNQPQHF

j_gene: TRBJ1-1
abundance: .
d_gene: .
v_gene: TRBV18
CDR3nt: TGTGCCAGCTCACCGGAGGGGACTGAAGCTTTCTTT
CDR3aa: CASSPEGTEAFF

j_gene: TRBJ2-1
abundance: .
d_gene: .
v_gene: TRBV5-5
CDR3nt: TGTGCCAGCAGCTCCAGGATTATGGGGGCCAGGTTTGAGTTCTTC
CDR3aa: CASSSRIMGARFEFF

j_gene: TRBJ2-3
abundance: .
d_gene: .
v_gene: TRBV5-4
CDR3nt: TGTGCCAGCAGCTCTAGAGTATCGGCGGATACGCAGTATTTT
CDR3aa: CASSSRVSADTQYF

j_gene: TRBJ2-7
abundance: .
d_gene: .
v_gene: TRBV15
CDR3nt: TGTGCCACCCGGCTCAGGGGGGGCCAGTACGAGCAGTACTTC
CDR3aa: CATRLRGGQYEQYF

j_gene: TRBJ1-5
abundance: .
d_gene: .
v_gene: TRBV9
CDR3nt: TGTGCCAGCAGCGTAGACGTGGGGGGCAATCAGCCCCAGCATTTT
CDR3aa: CASSVDVGGNQPQHF

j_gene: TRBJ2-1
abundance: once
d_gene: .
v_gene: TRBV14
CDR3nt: TGTGCCAGCAGCCCACGGGCCTCCAAGTTACACAATGAGCAGTTCTTC
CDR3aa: CASSPRASKLHNEQFF

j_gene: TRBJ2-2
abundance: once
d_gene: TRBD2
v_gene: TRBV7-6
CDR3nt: TGTGCCAGCAGCTTCAACGGGGGGACCACCGGGGAGCTGTTTTTT
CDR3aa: CASSFNGGTTGELFF

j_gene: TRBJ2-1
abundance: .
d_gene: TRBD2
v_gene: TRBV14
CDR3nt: TGTGCCAGCAGCCCCCGGCGGGAGGACCACTCCTACAATGAGCAGTTCTTC
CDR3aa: CASSPRREDHSYNEQFF

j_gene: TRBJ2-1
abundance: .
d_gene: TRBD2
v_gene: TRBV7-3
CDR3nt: TGTGCCAGCAGCACCCAAGGCGGGAGTGGCTACAATGAGCAGTTCTTC
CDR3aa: CASSTQGGSGYNEQFF

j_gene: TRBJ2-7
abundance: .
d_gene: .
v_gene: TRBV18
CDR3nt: TGTGCCAGCTCACCAGACTACGAGCAGTACTTC
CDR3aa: CASSPDYEQYF

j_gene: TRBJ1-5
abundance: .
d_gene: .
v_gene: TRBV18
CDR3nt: TGTGCCAGCTCACCACAGCAGGGTAATAGCAATCAGCCCCAGCATTTT
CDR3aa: CASSPQQGNSNQPQHF

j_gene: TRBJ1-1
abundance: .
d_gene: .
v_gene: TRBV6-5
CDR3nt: TGTGCCAGCACCTTCACCGGAGAAGGCACTGAAGCTTTCTTT
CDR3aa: CASTFTGEGTEAFF

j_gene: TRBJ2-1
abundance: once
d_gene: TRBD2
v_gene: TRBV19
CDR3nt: TGTGCCAGTAGACTAGCGGGAGGGTATGAGCAGTTCTTC
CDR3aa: CASRLAGGYEQFF

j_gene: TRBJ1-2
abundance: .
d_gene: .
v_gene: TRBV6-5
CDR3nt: TGTGCCAGCAGTCCCCCTGGGGTTAGTGGCTACACCTTC
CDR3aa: CASSPPGVSGYTF

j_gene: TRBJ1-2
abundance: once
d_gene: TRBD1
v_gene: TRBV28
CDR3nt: TGTGCCAGCCAGACACGGGACAGCTATGGCTACACCTTC
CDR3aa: CASQTRDSYGYTF

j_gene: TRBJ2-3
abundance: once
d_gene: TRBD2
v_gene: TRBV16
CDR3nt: TGTGCCAGCAGCCAATCACCGGGAGGGAGCACAGATACGCAGTATTTT
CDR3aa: CASSQSPGGSTDTQYF

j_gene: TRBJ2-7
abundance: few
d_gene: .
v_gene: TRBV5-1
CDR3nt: TGCGCCAGCAGCTTGGCCGGGGGGCGCTTAGGGGAGCAGTACTTC
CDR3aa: CASSLAGGRLGEQYF

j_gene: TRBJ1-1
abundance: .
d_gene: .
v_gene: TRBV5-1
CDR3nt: TGCGCCAGCAGCTTGGGGGTGGGCAGTCTGGCTTTCTTT
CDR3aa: CASSLGVGSLAFF

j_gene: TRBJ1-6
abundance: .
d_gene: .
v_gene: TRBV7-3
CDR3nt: TGTGCCAGCAGTTCAACGCCGGATTCACCCCTCCACTTT
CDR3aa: CASSSTPDSPLHF

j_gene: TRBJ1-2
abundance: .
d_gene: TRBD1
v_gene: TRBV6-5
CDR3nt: TGTGCCAGCACTAAGGGACAGGGGATGCTCTACACCTTC
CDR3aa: CASTKGQGMLYTF

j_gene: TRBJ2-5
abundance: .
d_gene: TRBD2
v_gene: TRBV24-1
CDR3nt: TGTGCCACCAGTCTAGCGGGGCAACGGACCCAGTACTTC
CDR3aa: CATSLAGQRTQYF

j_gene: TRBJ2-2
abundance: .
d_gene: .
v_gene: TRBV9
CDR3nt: TGTGCCACCTCGCGCGGGACCGACACCGGGGAGCTGTTTTTT
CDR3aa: CATSRGTDTGELFF

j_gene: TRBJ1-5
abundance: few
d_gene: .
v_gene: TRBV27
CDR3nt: TGTGCCAGCAGTCCCACGGGCCAGCCCCAGCATTTT
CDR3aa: CASSPTGQPQHF

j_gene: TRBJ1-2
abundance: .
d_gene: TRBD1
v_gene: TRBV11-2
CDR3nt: TGTGCCAGCAGCTTAGACCGCCGACAGGGAATTGCTGGCTACACCTTC
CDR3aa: CASSLDRRQGIAGYTF

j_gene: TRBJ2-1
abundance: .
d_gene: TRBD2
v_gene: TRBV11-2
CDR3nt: TGTGCCAGCAGCTCCTCTCTAGCGGGAGGGCTGAGTGAGCAGTTCTTC
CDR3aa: CASSSSLAGGLSEQFF

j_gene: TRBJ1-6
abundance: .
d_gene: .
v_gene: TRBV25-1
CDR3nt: TGTGCCAGCAGTGAATTTACGGGGAATTCACCCCTCCACTTT
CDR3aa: CASSEFTGNSPLHF

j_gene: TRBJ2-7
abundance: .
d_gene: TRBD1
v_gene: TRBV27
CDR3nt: TGTGCCAGCAGTCCCTCGAGGGGGCCCTACGAGCAGTACTTC
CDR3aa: CASSPSRGPYEQYF

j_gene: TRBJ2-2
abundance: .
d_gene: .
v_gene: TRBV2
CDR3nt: TGTGCCAGCAGTGAAGCGAAGGTTGCACCCGGGGAGCTGTTTTTT
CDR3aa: CASSEAKVAPGELFF

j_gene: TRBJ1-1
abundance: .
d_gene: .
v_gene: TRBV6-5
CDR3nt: TGTGCCAGCAAATCAGGGGAGAACACTGAAGCTTTCTTT
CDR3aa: CASKSGENTEAFF

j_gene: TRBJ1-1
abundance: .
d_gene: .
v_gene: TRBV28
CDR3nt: TGTGCCAGCAGTTTATCTGAAGCTTTCTTT
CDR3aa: CASSLSEAFF

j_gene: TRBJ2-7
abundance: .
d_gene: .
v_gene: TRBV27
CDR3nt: TGTGCCAGCAGTTTATCGGTCTCAGGGGACTACGAGCAGTACTTC
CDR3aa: CASSLSVSGDYEQYF

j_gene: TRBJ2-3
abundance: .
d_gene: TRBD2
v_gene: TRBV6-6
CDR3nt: TGTGCCAGCAGTTACATAGCGGGGGGGCAAGATACGCAGTATTTT
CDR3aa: CASSYIAGGQDTQYF

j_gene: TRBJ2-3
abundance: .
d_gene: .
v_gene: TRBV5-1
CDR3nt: TGCGCCAGCAGCTCAGACAGCACAGATACGCAGTATTTT
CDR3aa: CASSSDSTDTQYF

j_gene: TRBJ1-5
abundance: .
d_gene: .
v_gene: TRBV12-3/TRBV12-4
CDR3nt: TGTGCCAGCGGGAAATCGGGCAATCAGCCCCAGCATTTT
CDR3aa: CASGKSGNQPQHF

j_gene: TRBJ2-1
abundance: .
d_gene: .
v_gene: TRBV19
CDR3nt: TGTGCCAGTAGTCGTAAAGGGGGGAACTCCTACAATGAGCAGTTCTTC
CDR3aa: CASSRKGGNSYNEQFF

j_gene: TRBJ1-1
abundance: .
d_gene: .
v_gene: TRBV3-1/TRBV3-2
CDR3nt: TGTGCCAGCAGCCAAACCCCCCAACTCGAGGCTTTCTTT
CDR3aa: CASSQTPQLEAFF

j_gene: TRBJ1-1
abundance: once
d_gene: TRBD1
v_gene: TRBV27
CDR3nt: TGTGCCAGCAGCGTACGACAGGGGGCACCTGAAGCTTTCTTT
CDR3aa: CASSVRQGAPEAFF

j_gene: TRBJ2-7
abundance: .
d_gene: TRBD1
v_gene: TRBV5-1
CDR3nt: TGCGCCAGCAGCCCCGGAGGGACAGGCTACCCCTACGAGCAGTACTTC
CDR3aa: CASSPGGTGYPYEQYF

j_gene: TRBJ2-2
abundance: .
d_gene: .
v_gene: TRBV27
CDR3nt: TGTGCCAGCAGTTTATCCCAGCTCTCAGACACCGGGGAGCTGTTTTTT
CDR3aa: CASSLSQLSDTGELFF

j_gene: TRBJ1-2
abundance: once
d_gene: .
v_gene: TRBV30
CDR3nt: TGTGCCTGGAGTGAGAGAGGGAACTATGGCTACACCTTC
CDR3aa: CAWSERGNYGYTF